This TCR beta chain came from a study of cytomegalovirus exposure and HLA in healthy donors. V gave up 3 bases and J gave up 5 bases; unmatched junction bases: 7. The germline V gene encodes CDR1 SGHRS and CDR2 YFSETQ. The CDR3 is 16 residues long. In the PCR, 60 Vbeta and 13 Jbeta primers were used. As originally analysed: Later, an analysis found some 80 million unique TCR beta chains, and 9.5 million to 12 million of these were shared. TCRdb's copy holds only in-frame clones and misses some; the assay was immunoSEQ multiplex PCR. V, J and clone size reflect that table, while D and trimming were determined from the DNA. The sample shows 70,000 to 90,000 clones, 65% to 90% of them seen only once.

This clonotype was sampled from a man in his 70s in good health and CMV-seropositive. The sequencing sample was made of PBMCs. The genes are TRBV5-1 and TRBJ2-1; 11 nucleotides align to TRBD1. CDR3 sequence (DNA): TGCGCCAGCAGCTCGTGGACAGGGGGCAGGAACAATGAGCAGTTCTTC. This gives the protein CASSSWTGGRNNEQFF.